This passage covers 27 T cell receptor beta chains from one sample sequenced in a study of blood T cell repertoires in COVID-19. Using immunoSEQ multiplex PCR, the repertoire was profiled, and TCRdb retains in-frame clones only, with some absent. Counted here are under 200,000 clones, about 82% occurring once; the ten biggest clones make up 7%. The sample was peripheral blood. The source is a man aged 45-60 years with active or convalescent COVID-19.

CDR3 protein: CASSLAPDRVAFF. In DNA, the CDR3 is TGTGCCAGCAGCTTAGCCCCGGACAGGGTTGCTTTCTTT. The rearrangement uses TRBV7-3 and TRBJ1-1; 8 bases match TRBD1. Germline CDR1 reads SGHTA; CDR2 reads FQGTGA. The V and J ends lost 2 bases and 11 bases, in that order; junction bases with no gene match: 7. The CDR3 is made up of 13 amino acids.

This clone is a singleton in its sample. The CDR3 DNA reads as TGCGCCAGCAGCCGGGGAGGAGCGGGGGTGGGAGATACGCAGTATTTT. Translating gives CASSRGGAGVGDTQYF. The chain is built from TRBV4-3 and TRBJ2-3; 8 bases line up with TRBD2. CDR3 length equals 16 residues. In germline, CDR1 is LGHNA, CDR2 YSLEER. After removal of 4 bases from V and 5 bases from J, the junction contained 11 bases not matched to a gene.

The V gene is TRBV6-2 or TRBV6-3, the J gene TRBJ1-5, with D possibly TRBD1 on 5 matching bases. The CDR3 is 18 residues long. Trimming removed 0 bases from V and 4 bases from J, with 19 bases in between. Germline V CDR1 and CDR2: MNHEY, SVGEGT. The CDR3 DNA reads TGTGCCAGCAGTTACTCGATGACCCGCGCAGGGTCGAATCAGCCCCAGCATTTT. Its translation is CASSYSMTRAGSNQPQHF.

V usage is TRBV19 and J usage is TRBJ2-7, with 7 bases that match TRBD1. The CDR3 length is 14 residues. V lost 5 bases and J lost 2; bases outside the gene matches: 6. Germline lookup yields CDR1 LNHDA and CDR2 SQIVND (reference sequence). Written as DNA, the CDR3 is TGTGCCAGTAGTGACGGACAGGTCCCCTACGAGCAGTACTTC. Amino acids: CASSDGQVPYEQYF. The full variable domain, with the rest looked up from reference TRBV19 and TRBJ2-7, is DGGITQSPKYLFRKEGQNVTLSCEQNLNHDAMYWYRQDPGQGLRLIYYSQIVNDFQKGDIAEGYSVSREKKESFPLTVTSAQKNPTAFYLCASSDGQVPYEQYFGPGTRLTVT.

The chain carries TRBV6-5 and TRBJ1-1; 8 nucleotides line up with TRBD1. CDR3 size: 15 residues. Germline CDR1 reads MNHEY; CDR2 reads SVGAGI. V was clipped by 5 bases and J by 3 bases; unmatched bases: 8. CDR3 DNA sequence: TGTGCCAGCAGTAATACAGGGGGAATTGACACTGAAGCTTTCTTT. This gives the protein CASSNTGGIDTEAFF.

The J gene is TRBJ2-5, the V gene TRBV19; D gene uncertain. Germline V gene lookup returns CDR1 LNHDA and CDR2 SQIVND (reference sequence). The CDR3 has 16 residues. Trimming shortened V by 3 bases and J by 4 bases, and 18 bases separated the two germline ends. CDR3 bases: TGTGCCAGTAGTATTGGTACCTCTAATGTAAGAGAGACCCAGTACTTC. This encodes CASSIGTSNVRETQYF.

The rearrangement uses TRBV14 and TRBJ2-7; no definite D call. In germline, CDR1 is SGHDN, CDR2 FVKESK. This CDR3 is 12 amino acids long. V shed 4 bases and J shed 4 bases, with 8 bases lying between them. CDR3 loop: CASSPSGYEQYF. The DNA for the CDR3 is TGTGCCAGCAGCCCCTCAGGATACGAGCAGTACTTC.

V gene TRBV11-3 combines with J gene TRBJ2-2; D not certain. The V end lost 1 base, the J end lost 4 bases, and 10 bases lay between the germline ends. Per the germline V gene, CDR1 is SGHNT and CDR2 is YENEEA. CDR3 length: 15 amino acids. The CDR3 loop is CASSLGWQVTGELFF. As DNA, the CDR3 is TGTGCCAGCAGCTTAGGATGGCAGGTCACCGGGGAGCTGTTTTTT.

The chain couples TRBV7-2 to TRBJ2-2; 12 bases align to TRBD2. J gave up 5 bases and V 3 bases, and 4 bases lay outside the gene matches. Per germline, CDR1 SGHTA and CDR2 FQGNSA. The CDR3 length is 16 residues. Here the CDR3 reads CASSFTSGRMTGELFF. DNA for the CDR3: TGTGCCAGCAGCTTCACTAGCGGGAGGATGACCGGGGAGCTGTTTTTT.

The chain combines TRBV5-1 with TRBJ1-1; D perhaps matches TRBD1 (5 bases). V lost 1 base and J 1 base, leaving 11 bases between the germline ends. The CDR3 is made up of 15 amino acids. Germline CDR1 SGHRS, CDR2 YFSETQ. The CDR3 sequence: CASSLLPGRNTEAFF. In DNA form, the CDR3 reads TGCGCCAGCAGCTTGCTGCCAGGGCGGAACACTGAAGCTTTCTTT.

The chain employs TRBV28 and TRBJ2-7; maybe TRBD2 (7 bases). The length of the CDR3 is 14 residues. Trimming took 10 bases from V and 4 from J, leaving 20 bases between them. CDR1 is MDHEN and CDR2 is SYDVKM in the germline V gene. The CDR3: CATMGGPSPYEQYF. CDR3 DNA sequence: TGTGCCACCATGGGGGGGCCTAGCCCTTACGAGCAGTACTTC.

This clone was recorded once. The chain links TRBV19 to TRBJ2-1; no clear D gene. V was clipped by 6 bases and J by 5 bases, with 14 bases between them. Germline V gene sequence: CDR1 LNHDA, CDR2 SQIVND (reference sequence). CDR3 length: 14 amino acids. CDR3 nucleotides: TGTGCCAGTAGCCGACGGAACTACAACAATGAGCAGTTCTTC. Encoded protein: CASSRRNYNNEQFF.

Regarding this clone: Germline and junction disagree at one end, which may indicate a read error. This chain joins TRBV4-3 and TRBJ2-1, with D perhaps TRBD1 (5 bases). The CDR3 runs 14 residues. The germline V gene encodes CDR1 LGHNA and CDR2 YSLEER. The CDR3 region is CASSQAQGYNERFF. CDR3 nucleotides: TGCGCCAGCAGCCAAGCCCAGGGATACAATGAGCGGTTCTTC.

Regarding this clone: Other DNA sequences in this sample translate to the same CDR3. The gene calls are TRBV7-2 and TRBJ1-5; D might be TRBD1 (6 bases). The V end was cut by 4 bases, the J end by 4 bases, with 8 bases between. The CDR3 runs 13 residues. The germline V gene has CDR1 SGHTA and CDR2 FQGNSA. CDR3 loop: CASSSQGNQPQHF. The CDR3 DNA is TGTGCCAGCAGCTCACAGGGTAATCAGCCCCAGCATTTT.

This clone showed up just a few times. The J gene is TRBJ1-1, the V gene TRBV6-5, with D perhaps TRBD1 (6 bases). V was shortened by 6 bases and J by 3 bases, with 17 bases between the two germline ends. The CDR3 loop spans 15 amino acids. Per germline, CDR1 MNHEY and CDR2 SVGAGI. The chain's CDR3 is CASREGRGSDTEAFF. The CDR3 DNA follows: TGTGCCAGCAGAGAGGGGAGGGGGTCGGACACTGAAGCTTTCTTT.

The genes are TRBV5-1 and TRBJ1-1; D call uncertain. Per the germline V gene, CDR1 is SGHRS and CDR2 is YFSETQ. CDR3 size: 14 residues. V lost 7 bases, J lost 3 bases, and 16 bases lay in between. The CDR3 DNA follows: TGCGCCAGCTCCCCGAGGGCCAGAGACACTGAAGCTTTCTTT. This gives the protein CASSPRARDTEAFF.

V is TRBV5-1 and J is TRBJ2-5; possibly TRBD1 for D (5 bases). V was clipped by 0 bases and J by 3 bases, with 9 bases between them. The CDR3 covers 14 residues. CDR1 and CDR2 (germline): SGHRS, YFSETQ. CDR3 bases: TGCGCCAGCAGCTTGGCAGGGAACAAAGAGACCCAGTACTTC. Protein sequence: CASSLAGNKETQYF.

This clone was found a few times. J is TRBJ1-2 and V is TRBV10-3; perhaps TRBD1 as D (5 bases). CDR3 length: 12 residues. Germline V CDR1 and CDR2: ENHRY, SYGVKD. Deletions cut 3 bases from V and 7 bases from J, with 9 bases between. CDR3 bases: TGTGCCATCAGTGAAGGGGTTCGTGGCTACACCTTC. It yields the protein CAISEGVRGYTF.

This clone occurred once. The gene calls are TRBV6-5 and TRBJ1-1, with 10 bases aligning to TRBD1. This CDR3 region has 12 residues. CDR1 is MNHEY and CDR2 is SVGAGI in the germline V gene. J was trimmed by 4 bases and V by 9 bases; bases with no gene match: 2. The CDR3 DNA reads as TGTGCCAGTCGGACAGGGGGCACTGAAGCTTTCTTT. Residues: CASRTGGTEAFF.

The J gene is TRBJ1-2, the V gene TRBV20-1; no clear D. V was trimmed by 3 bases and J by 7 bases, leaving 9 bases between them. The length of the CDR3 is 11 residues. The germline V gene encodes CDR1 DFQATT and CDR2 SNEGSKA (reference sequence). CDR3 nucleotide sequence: TGCAGTGCTAGGCTCCGGTCTGGCTACACCTTC. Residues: CSARLRSGYTF.

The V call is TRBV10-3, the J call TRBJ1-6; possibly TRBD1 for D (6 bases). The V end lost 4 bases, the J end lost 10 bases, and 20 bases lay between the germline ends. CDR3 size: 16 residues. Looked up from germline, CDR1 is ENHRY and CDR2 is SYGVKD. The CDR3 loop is CAISAVGAGFGSPLHF. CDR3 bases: TGTGCCATCAGTGCGGTGGGGGCAGGGTTCGGATCACCCCTCCACTTT.

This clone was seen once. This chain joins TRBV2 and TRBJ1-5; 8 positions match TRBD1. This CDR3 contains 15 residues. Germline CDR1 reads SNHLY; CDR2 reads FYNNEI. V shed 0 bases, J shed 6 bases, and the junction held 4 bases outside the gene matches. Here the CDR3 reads CASSEAQQGGQPQHF. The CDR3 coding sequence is TGTGCCAGCAGTGAAGCGCAACAGGGGGGTCAGCCCCAGCATTTT. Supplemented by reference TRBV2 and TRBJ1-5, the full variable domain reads EPEVTQTPSHQVTQMGQEVILRCVPISNHLYFYWYRQILGQKVEFLVSFYNNEISEKSEIFDDQFSVERPDGSNFTLKIRSTKLEDSAMYFCASSEAQQGGQPQHFGDGTRLSIL.

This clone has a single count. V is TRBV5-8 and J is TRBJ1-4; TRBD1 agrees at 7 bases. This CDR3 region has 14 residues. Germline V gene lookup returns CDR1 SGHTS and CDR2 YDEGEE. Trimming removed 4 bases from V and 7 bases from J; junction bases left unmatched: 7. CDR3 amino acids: CASSGGQRPEKLFF. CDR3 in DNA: TGTGCCAGCAGCGGGGGACAGAGACCTGAAAAACTGTTTTTT.

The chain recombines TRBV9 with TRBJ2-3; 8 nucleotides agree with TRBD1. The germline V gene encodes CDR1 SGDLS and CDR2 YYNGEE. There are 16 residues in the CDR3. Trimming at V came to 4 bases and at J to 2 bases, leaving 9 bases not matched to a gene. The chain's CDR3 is CASSPRQGLYTDTQYF. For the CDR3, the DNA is TGTGCCAGCAGCCCTCGACAGGGGTTATACACAGATACGCAGTATTTT.

CDR3: CASSLIVSSSYNEQFF. The DNA of the CDR3 is TGTGCCAGCAGCTTAATCGTCTCCTCCTCCTACAATGAGCAGTTCTTC. The rearrangement joins TRBV7-3 to TRBJ2-1; D is unclear. The CDR3 is 16 amino acids. V shed 1 base and J shed 0 bases, with 10 bases lying between them. Per the germline V gene, CDR1 is SGHTA and CDR2 is FQGTGA.

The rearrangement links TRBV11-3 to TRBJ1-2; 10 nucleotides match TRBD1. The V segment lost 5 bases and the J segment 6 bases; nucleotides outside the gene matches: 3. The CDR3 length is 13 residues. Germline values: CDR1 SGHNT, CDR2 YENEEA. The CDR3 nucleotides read TGTGCCAGCAGCCACGGACAGGGGGATGGCTACACCTTC. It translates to CASSHGQGDGYTF.

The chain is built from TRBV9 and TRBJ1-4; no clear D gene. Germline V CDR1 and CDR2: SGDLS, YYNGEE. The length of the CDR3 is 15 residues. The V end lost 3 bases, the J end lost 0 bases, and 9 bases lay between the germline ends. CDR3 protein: CASSAGGATNEKLFF. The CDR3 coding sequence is TGTGCCAGCAGCGCAGGAGGCGCAACTAATGAAAAACTGTTTTTT.